A single T cell receptor (beta chain) is shown here with its context. Its cognate antigen has yet to be identified. Base qualities are not at hand, and no much larger clone is one base apart. This sample was included in a study of blood T cell repertoires in COVID-19 (dated by TCRdb to the early 2020s). About the full investigation: Collaborator samples came from the United States, Italy and Spain and covered acute and convalescent phases of COVID-19. Where available, HLA class I and class II types were taken from metadata supplied by the sample provider and were not determined by assay-based typing. The repertoires were released in a freely available public database intended as a resource for research on the immune response to SARS-CoV-2. The material from the prospective study consisted of cDNA or gDNA derived from T cells, B-cell-depleted T cells, or PBMCs. The samples were drawn from two sources: the first 160 participants of the ongoing ImmuneRACE study, and 1,254 subjects contributed by 6 global collaborators. Deeply sampled blood TCRbeta repertoires from subjects exposed to, actively infected with, or recovered from COVID-19 were included in the dataset. A de-identified subject ID, COVID-19 status, age in years and sex were almost always included in the sample metadata. Broader findings and caveats from the paper: How much clinical and demographic metadata was included differed by source and by participant, and the metadata was provided uncurated.

TCRbeta CDR3 regions were amplified from genomic DNA by means of the immunoSEQ Assay, a bias-controlled multiplex PCR. Concerning the study's data processing: The number of nucleated cells in each sample was estimated from the amplification of reference gene primers within the assay. To quantify the absolute abundance of each unique TCRbeta CDR3 rearrangement, sequence reads were collapsed and filtered. For each sample, productive Simpson clonality was calculated as the square root of Simpson's diversity index across productive rearrangements. TCRdb obtained this table from immuneACCESS and retained in-frame rearrangements with V and J assigned. These tables miss some clones; where compared with another copy, unresolved V genes account for less than half of the shortfall, and the remainder is unexplained. D and trimming were read from the DNA, whereas the V and J calls and clone size are those reported in that table. The sample table lists 350,000 or so clones, more than 70% of them with a count of one. The ten largest clones represent roughly 1.7% of the sample.

One collaborating source in Seattle enrolled patients during active infection and followed them longitudinally through the course of disease. The collaborating institutions used their own protocols to collect whole blood in K2EDTA tubes. For TCRbeta analysis, collaborator samples were shipped as frozen whole blood, as isolated PBMCs, or as DNA extracted from either sample type. Looking up the germline V gene yields CDR1 SGHRS and CDR2 YFSETQ. At the junction V is shortened by 5 bases and J by 0 bases, with 20 bases in between. The CDR3 measures 17 amino acids from cysteine to phenylalanine. The entry retains the CDR3 DNA only, 51 bases that are in frame from base 1.

The origin of this receptor is a woman aged 25 to 45 with COVID-19, enrolled during active disease. The sequenced material came from peripheral blood. This chain joins TRBV5-1 to TRBJ1-1; the D segment cannot be called with confidence. Here the CDR3 is given as CASSRTMRVVVNTEAFF. The bases read TGCGCCAGCAGTCGGACCATGAGGGTCGTTGTGAACACTGAAGCTTTCTTT.